What follows is one TCR beta chain and its context. This specimen belongs to a study of T cells in pancreatic ductal adenocarcinoma. Assay: immunoSEQ multiplex PCR; the TCRdb copy retains only in-frame clones and omits some. Of about 2,500 clones detected, around 74% appear once; the ten largest clones hold over 11%. Germline V lookup: CDR1 GTSNPN, CDR2 SVGIG (reference sequence). Germline trimming cut 2 bases from V and 9 bases from J; bases unmatched to any gene: 9. The CDR3 is 14 amino acids. Selected pancreatic ductal adenocarcinoma patients had undergone surgery without neoadjuvant therapy. The origin of this receptor is a human donor with pancreatic ductal adenocarcinoma. The sample taken for sequencing was pancreatic tumor tissue. The rearrangement links TRBV30 to TRBJ2-5; TRBD2 agrees at 10 bases. CDR3 sequence reads: CAWSPPSGGPPQYF. The CDR3 DNA follows: TGTGCCTGGAGTCCTCCTAGCGGGGGCCCCCCCCAGTACTTC. Looking up the rest from reference TRBV30 and TRBJ2-5 gives the full variable domain: SQTIHQWPATLVQPVGSPLSLECTVEGTSNPNLYWYRQAAGRGLQLLFYSVGIGQISSEVPQNLSASRPQDRQFILSSKKLLLSDSGFYLCAWSPPSGGPPQYFGPGTRLLVL.